This TCR beta chain originates from a study of control samples from healthy donors and cancer patients. The repertoire was sequenced with immunoSEQ multiplex PCR; TCRdb's copy has only in-frame clones and lacks some. In the table there are about 95,000 clones, approximately 93% of which are singletons. With V trimmed by 4 bases and J by 6 bases, 9 bases remained unmatched. The CDR3 has 15 amino acids. CDR1 is SGHRS and CDR2 is YFSETQ in the germline V gene. The chain links TRBV5-1 to TRBJ2-7, with TRBD2 identical over 11 bases. Sample: blood. This TCR was recovered from a woman in her thirties in good health. The CDR3 nucleotides read TGCGCCAGCAGCACTAGCGGGAGTCAAGTCCTCGAGCAGTACTTC. Amino acid sequence: CASSTSGSQVLEQYF.